The sequence of this T cell receptor (beta chain) was determined in a study of control samples from healthy donors and cancer patients. The CDR3 has 14 residues. Germline assignment: CDR1 SGHAT and CDR2 FQNNGV. Trimming stripped 5 bases from V and 1 base from J, with 11 bases between. The method was immunoSEQ multiplex PCR; TCRdb's version includes in-frame clones alone and lacks a portion of them. The sample contains 150,000 or so clones, approximately 93% of which appear only once. The table lists this clone with a count of one. Sequences were obtained from blood. J is TRBJ1-1 and V is TRBV11-2, with no clear D. The TCR comes from a young man in good health. The CDR3 DNA reads as TGTGCCAGCAGCCAACGGGGAGGGAACACTGAAGCTTTCTTT. Translation gives CASSQRGGNTEAFF.